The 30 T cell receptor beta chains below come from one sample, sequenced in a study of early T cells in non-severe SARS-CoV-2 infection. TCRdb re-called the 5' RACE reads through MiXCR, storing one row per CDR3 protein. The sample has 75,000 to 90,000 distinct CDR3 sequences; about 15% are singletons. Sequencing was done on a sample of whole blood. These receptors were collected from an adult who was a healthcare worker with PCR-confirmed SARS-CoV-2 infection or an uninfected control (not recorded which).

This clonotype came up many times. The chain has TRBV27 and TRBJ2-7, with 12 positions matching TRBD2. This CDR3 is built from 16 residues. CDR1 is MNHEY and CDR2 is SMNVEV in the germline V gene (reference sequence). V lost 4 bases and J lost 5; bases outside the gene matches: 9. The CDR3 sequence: CASSSPTSGRTHEQYF. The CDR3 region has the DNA TGTGCCAGCAGTTCCCCGACTAGCGGGAGAACCCACGAGCAGTACTTC.

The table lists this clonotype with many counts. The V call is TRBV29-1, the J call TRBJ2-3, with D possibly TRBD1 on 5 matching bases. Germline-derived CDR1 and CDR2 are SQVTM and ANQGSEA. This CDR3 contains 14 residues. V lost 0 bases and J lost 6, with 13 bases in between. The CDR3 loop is CSVEEGQGWDTQYF. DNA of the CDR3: TGCAGCGTTGAAGAAGGCCAGGGATGGGATACGCAGTATTTT.

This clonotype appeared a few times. This CDR3 is CASSHADGQGDGTGELFF. The DNA of the CDR3 is TGTGCCAGCAGCCATGCCGATGGACAGGGCGACGGCACCGGGGAGCTGTTTTTT. The J gene is TRBJ2-2, the V gene TRBV4-2, with 8 bases fitting TRBD1. CDR1 is LGHNA and CDR2 is YNFKEQ in the germline V gene. This CDR3 region has 18 residues. Trimming took 3 bases from V and 4 from J; bases not matched to a gene: 13.

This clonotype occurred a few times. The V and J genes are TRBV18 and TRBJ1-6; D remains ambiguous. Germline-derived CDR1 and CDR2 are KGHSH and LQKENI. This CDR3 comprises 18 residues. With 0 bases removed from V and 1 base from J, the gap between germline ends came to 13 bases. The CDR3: CASSPPVSQGSYNSPLHF. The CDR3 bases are TGTGCCAGCTCACCACCTGTGTCTCAAGGGTCCTATAATTCACCCCTCCACTTT.

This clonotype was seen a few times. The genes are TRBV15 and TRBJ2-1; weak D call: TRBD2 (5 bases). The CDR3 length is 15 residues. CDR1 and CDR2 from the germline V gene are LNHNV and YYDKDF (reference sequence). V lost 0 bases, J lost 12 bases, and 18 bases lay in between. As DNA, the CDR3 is TGTGCCACCAGCAGAGATATGAGGGAGCGTAAGGTGCAGTTCTTC. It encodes CATSRDMRERKVQFF.

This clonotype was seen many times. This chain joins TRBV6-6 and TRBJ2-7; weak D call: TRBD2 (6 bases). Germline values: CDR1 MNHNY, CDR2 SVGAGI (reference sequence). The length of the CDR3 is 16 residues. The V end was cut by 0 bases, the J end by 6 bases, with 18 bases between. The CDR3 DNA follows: TGTGCCAGCAGTTACTCTTTGTCCGGGAGTACGGGCGAGCAGTACTTC. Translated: CASSYSLSGSTGEQYF.

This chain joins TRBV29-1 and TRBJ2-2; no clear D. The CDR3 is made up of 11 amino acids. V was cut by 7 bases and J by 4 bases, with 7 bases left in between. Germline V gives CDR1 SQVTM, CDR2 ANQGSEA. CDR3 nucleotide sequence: TGCAGCGCGGAGAGCACCGGGGAGCTGTTTTTT. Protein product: CSAESTGELFF.

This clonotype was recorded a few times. Here the CDR3 DNA reads TGCAGCGTTGGGGGACGGATGAACACTGAAGCTTTCTTT. Protein sequence: CSVGGRMNTEAFF. V gene TRBV29-1 combines with J gene TRBJ1-1; possibly TRBD1 for D (5 bases). V was shortened by 4 bases and J by 0 bases, with 9 bases between the two germline ends. CDR1 and CDR2 from the germline V gene are SQVTM and ANQGSEA. This CDR3 region has 13 residues.

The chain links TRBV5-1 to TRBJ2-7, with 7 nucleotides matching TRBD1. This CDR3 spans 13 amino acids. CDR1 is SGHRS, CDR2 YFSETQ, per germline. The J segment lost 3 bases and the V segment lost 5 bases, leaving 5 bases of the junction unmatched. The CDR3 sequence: CASRPGQFYEQYF. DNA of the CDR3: TGCGCCAGCAGGCCGGGACAGTTCTACGAGCAGTACTTC.

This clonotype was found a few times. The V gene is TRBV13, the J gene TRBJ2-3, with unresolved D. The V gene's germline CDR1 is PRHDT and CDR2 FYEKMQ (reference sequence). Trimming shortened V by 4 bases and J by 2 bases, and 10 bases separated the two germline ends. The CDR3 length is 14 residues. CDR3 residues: CASSSQHPTDTQYF. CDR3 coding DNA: TGTGCCAGCAGCTCCCAGCATCCCACAGATACGCAGTATTTT. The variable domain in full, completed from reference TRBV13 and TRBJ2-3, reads AAGVIQSPRHLIKEKRETATLKCYPIPRHDTVYWYQQGPGQDPQFLISFYEKMQSDKGSIPDRFSAQQFSDYHSELNMSSLELGDSALYFCASSSQHPTDTQYFGPGTRLTVL.

The CDR3 DNA follows: TGCGCCAGCACCCAGACCGGGACTAGGCCGCCTAATGAGCAGTTCTTC. Its protein product is CASTQTGTRPPNEQFF. The V call is TRBV10-1, the J call TRBJ2-1; 8 bases are a match to TRBD2. The CDR3 length is 16 residues. The junction had 15 bases not matched to a gene; V was cut back by 7 bases and J by 7 bases. Germline V gene sequence: CDR1 WNHNN, CDR2 SYGVQD (reference sequence).

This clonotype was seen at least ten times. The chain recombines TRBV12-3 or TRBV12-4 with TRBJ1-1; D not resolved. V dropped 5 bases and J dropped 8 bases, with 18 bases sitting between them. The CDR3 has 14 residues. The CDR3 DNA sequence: TGTGCCAGCAGTCAGCTAACAAAGCGATCGGAAGCTTTCTTT. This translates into CASSQLTKRSEAFF.

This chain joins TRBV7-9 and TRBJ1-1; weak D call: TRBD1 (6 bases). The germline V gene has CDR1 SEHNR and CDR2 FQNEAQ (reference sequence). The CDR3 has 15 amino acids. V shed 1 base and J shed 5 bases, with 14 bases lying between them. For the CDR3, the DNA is TGTGCCAGCAGCTTAGTGGGTTCAGGGGTGACTGAAGCTTTCTTT. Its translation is CASSLVGSGVTEAFF. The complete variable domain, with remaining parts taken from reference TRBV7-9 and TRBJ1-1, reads DTGVSQNPRHKITKRGQNVTFRCDPISEHNRLYWYRQTLGQGPEFLTYFQNEAQLEKSRLLSDRFSAERPKGSFSTLEIQRTEQGDSAMYLCASSLVGSGVTEAFFGQGTRLTVV.

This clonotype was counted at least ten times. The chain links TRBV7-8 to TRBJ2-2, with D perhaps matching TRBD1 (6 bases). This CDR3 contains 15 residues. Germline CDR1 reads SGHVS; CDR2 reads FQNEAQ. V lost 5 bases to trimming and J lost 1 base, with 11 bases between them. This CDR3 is CASSPVGQNTGELFF. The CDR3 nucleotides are TGTGCCAGCAGCCCCGTGGGACAGAACACCGGGGAGCTGTTTTTT.

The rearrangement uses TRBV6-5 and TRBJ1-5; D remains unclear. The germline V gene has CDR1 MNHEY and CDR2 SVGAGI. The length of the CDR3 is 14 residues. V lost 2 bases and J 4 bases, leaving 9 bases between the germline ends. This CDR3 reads CASSYGAGNQPQHF. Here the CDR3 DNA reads TGTGCCAGCAGTTACGGCGCGGGGAATCAGCCCCAGCATTTT.

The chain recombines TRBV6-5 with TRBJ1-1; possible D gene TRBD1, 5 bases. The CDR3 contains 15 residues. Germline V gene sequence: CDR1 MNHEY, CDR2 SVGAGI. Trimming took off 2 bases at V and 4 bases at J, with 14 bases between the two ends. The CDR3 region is CASSYAAGFGTEAFF. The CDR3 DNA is TGTGCCAGCAGTTACGCAGCAGGGTTCGGCACTGAAGCTTTCTTT.

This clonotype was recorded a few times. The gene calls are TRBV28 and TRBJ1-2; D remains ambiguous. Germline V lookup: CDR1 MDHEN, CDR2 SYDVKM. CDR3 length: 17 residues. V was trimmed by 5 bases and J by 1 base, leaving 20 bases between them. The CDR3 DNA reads TGTGCCAGCAGTACCCAGGTACCCGAATATTATAACTATGGCTACACCTTC. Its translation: CASSTQVPEYYNYGYTF.

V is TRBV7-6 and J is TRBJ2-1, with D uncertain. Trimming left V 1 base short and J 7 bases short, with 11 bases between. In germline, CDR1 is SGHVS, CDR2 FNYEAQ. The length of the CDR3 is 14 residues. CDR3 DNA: TGTGCCAGCAGCTTAGAATCCTATGGGAATGAGCAGTTCTTC. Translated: CASSLESYGNEQFF.

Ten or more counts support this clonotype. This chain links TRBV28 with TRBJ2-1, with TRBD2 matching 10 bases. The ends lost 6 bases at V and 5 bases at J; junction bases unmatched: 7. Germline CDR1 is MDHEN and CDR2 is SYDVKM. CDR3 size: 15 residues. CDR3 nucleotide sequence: TGTGCCAGCAGCCGCTATCTAGCGGGGGACAATGAGCAGTTCTTC. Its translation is CASSRYLAGDNEQFF.

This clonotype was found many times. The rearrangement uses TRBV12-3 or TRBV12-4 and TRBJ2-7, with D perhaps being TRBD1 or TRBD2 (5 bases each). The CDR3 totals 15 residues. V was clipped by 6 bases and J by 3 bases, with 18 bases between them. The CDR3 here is CASSTVRGPIYEQYF. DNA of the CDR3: TGTGCCAGCAGCACCGTCCGGGGCCCCATCTACGAGCAGTACTTC.

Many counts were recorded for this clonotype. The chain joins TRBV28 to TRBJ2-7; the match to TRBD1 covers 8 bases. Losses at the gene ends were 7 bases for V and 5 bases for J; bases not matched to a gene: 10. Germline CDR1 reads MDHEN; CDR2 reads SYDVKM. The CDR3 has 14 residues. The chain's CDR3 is CASNSGDRYHEQYF. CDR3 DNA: TGTGCCAGCAATTCAGGGGACAGGTACCACGAGCAGTACTTC.

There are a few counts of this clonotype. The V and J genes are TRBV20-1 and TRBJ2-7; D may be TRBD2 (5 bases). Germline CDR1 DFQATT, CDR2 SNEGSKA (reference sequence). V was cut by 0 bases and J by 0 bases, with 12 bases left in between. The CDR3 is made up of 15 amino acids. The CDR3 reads CSARDRAGLSYEQYF. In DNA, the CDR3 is TGCAGTGCTAGAGATCGGGCGGGCCTCTCCTACGAGCAGTACTTC.

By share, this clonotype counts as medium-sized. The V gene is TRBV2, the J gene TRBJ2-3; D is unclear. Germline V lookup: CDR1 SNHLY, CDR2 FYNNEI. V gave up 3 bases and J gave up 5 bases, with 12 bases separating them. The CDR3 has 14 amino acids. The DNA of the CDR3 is TGTGCCAGCAGTGATAGAGCTCTACAAGATACGCAGTATTTT. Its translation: CASSDRALQDTQYF.

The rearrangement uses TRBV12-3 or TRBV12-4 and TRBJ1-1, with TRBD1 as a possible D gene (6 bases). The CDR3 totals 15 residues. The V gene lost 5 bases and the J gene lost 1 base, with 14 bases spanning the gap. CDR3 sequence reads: CASSPGGGSNTEAFF. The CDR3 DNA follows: TGTGCCAGCAGTCCCGGAGGGGGATCGAACACTGAAGCTTTCTTT.

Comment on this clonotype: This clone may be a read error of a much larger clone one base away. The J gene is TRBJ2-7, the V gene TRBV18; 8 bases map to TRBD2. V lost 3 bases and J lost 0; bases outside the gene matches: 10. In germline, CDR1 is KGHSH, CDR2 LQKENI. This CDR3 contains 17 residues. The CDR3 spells CASSPRAGDISSYEQYF. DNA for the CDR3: TGTGCCAGCTCACCCCGAGCGGGAGATATAAGCTCCTACGAGCAGTACTTC. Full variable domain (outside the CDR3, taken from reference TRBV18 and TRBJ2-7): NAGVMQNPRHLVRRRGQEARLRCSPMKGHSHVYWYRQLPEEGLKFMVYLQKENIIDESGMPKERFSAEFPKEGPSILRIQQVVRGDSAAYFCASSPRAGDISSYEQYFGPGTRLTVT.

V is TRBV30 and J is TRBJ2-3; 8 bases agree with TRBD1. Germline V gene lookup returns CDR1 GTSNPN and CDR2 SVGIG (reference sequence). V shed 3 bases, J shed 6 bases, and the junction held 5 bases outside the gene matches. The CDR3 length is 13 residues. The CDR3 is CAWRGQGADTQYF. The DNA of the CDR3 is TGTGCCTGGAGAGGGCAGGGGGCGGATACGCAGTATTTT.

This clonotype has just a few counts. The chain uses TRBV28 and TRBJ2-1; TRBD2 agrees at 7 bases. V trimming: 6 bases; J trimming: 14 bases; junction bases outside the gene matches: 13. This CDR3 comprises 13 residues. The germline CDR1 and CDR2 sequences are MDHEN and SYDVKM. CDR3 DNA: TGTGCCAGCAGCCTACCCCAGCTCGGGGGGAAGTTCTTC. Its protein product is CASSLPQLGGKFF.

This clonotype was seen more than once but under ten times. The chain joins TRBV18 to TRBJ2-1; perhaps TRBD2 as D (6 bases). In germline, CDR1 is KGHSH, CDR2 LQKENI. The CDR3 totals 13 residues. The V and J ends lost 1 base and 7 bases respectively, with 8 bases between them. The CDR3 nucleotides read TGTGCCAGCTCACCACGGCGGGAAAATGAGCAGTTCTTC. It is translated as CASSPRRENEQFF.

The CDR3 reads CSARDLVAVPEQYF. The CDR3 DNA reads TGCAGTGCTAGAGATCTGGTAGCGGTCCCCGAGCAGTACTTC. The chain links TRBV20-1 to TRBJ2-7; D is perhaps TRBD2 (6 bases). Germline CDR1 and CDR2: DFQATT and SNEGSKA (reference sequence). V shed 0 bases and J shed 6 bases, with 15 bases lying between them. The CDR3 contains 14 residues.

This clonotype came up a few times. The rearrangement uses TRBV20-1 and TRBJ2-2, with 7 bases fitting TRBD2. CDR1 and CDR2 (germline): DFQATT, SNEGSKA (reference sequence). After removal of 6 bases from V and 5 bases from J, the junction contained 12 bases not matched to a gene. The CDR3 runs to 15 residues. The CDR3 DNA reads TGCAGTGCAAAGCTGGGCGGAGCGGGGACCGGGGAGCTGTTTTTT. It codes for CSAKLGGAGTGELFF.